One and the same sample provided the 26 T cell receptor beta chains below, sequenced in a study of CD8 T cells in ankylosing spondylitis. Notes on the study in general: What seemed typical of ankylosing spondylitis blood was a TCR beta motif built from eight highly homologous variants.

No antigen has been identified for these receptors. In TCRdb, the 5' RACE reads were re-called with MiXCR into one record per CDR3 protein. The profile shows around 430,000 distinct CDR3 sequences, roughly 17% of them singletons. Sequenced input: blood, either unsorted or a sorted T cell fraction (not recorded which). These TCRs come from a male donor with ankylosing spondylitis.

The genes are TRBV5-1 and TRBJ2-2; D is ambiguous. Germline-derived CDR1 and CDR2 are SGHRS and YFSETQ. V shed 2 bases and J shed 4 bases, with 12 bases lying between them. This CDR3 has 15 residues. CDR3 in DNA: TGCGCCAGCAGCTTCGATCCAGTCGGCACCGGGGAGCTGTTTTTT. Its protein product is CASSFDPVGTGELFF. Filled out from reference TRBV5-1 and TRBJ2-2, the complete variable domain reads KAGVTQTPRYLIKTRGQQVTLSCSPISGHRSVSWYQQTPGQGLQFLFEYFSETQRNKGNFPGRFSGRQFSNSRSEMNVSTLELGDSALYLCASSFDPVGTGELFFGEGSRLTVL.

This clonotype was seen more than once but under ten times. V is TRBV12-3 or TRBV12-4 and J is TRBJ1-6; 7 nucleotides match TRBD1. This CDR3 contains 15 residues. V was clipped by 5 bases and J by 7 bases; unmatched bases: 8. The CDR3 loop reads CASSEQQGSNSPLHF. CDR3 nucleotides: TGTGCCAGCAGTGAACAACAGGGGAGCAATTCACCCCTCCACTTT.

The chain carries TRBV20-1 and TRBJ1-3; D call uncertain. Germline assignment: CDR1 DFQATT and CDR2 SNEGSKA (reference sequence). The V gene lost 3 bases and the J gene lost 6 bases, with 9 bases spanning the gap. The CDR3 is 12 amino acids. The CDR3 is CSARAGLNTIYF. The DNA for the CDR3 is TGCAGTGCTAGGGCAGGCTTAAACACCATATATTTT.

The V call is TRBV5-5, the J call TRBJ1-4; D gene uncertain. From germline, CDR1 is SGHKS and CDR2 YYEKEE (reference sequence). The CDR3 is 16 amino acids. V dropped 2 bases and J dropped 2 bases, with 13 bases sitting between them. As DNA, the CDR3 is TGTGCCAGCAGCTTAAGGGATCCCTCGACTAATGAAAAACTGTTTTTT. Amino acids: CASSLRDPSTNEKLFF.

V gene TRBV14 combines with J gene TRBJ2-5, with D uncertain. The CDR3 sequence is 14 residues long. The germline V gene has CDR1 SGHDN and CDR2 FVKESK. The germline V and J ends were trimmed by 1 base and 0 bases, with 6 bases remaining between them. The CDR3: CASSQGANQETQYF. The CDR3 region has the DNA TGTGCCAGCAGCCAAGGGGCAAACCAAGAGACCCAGTACTTC.

This chain joins TRBV7-3 and TRBJ2-1, with D possibly TRBD2 on 6 matching bases. This CDR3 contains 14 residues. Trimming took 2 bases from V and 7 from J, leaving 12 bases between them. From germline, CDR1 is SGHTA and CDR2 FQGTGA. The CDR3 sequence: CASSLEVSGNEQFF. The CDR3 region has the DNA TGTGCCAGCAGCTTAGAGGTCAGCGGGAATGAGCAGTTCTTC.

The chain recombines TRBV20-1 with TRBJ2-1, with a possible D match to TRBD1 (6 bases). Germline loops: CDR1 DFQATT, CDR2 SNEGSKA (reference sequence). Trimming stripped 7 bases from V and 3 bases from J, with 16 bases between. The CDR3 sequence is 14 residues long. The CDR3 is CSGTGTLSYNEQFF. CDR3 DNA sequence: TGCAGTGGGACCGGGACACTAAGCTACAATGAGCAGTTCTTC.

J is TRBJ2-5 and V is TRBV29-1; D perhaps matches TRBD2 (7 bases). The germline V gene encodes CDR1 SQVTM and CDR2 ANQGSEA. V was shortened by 4 bases and J by 0 bases, with 18 bases between the two germline ends. The CDR3 loop spans 16 amino acids. The CDR3 loop is CSVAGGEFSYQETQYF. The CDR3 nucleotides read TGCAGCGTTGCGGGGGGCGAATTCTCGTACCAAGAGACCCAGTACTTC.

The rearrangement links TRBV15 to TRBJ2-2; the D gene is possibly TRBD1 (6 bases). V dropped 0 bases and J dropped 7 bases, with 18 bases sitting between them. The CDR3 covers 17 residues. Per the germline V gene, CDR1 is LNHNV and CDR2 is YYDKDF (reference sequence). The CDR3 sequence: CATSRDTGFPRGGELFF. CDR3 sequence (DNA): TGTGCCACCAGCAGAGATACAGGGTTCCCCCGGGGCGGGGAGCTGTTTTTT.

As for this clonotype: This sequence may be a read error, since a much larger clone differs from it by one base. This chain joins TRBV29-1 and TRBJ2-3, with 8 bases aligning to TRBD2. The CDR3 sequence is 15 residues long. The germline V gene encodes CDR1 SQVTM and CDR2 ANQGSEA. Trimming cost V 4 bases and J 0 bases; bases outside gene matches: 6. CDR3 sequence reads: CSVASGSQSTDTQYF. CDR3 DNA sequence: TGCAGCGTTGCCAGCGGGAGTCAAAGCACAGATACGCAGTATTTT.

Only a few counts were recorded for this clonotype. The V gene is TRBV20-1, the J gene TRBJ1-2; possible D gene TRBD1, 6 bases. Trimming shortened V by 3 bases and J by 8 bases, and 19 bases separated the two germline ends. CDR3 length equals 14 residues. CDR1 is DFQATT, CDR2 SNEGSKA, per germline (reference sequence). CDR3 sequence: CSARVARQEAGYTF. The CDR3 DNA is TGCAGTGCTAGGGTCGCGAGACAGGAGGCGGGCTACACCTTC.

Only a few counts were recorded for this clonotype. The chain recombines TRBV15 with TRBJ1-2, with D possibly being TRBD1 (5 bases). V was pared by 8 bases and J by 0 bases, with 16 bases between. The CDR3 has 15 residues. Germline loops: CDR1 LNHNV, CDR2 YYDKDF (reference sequence). CDR3 sequence: CATQAGPASNYGYTF. CDR3 nucleotide sequence: TGTGCCACCCAGGCAGGGCCCGCTTCTAACTATGGCTACACCTTC. The entire variable domain, with the rest obtained from reference TRBV15 and TRBJ1-2, is as follows: DAMVIQNPRYQVTQFGKPVTLSCSQTLNHNVMYWYQQKSSQAPKLLFHYYDKDFNNEADTPDNFQSRRPNTSFCFLDIRSPGLGDTAMYLCATQAGPASNYGYTFGSGTRLTVV.

Many counts were recorded for this clonotype. J is TRBJ2-3 and V is TRBV2; D gene unclear. CDR1 and CDR2 from the germline V gene are SNHLY and FYNNEI. This CDR3 comprises 13 residues. The V end lost 1 base, the J end lost 11 bases, and 13 bases lay between the germline ends. CDR3 in amino acids: CASSEGDLARQYF. In DNA form, the CDR3 reads TGTGCCAGCAGTGAAGGCGACCTCGCTAGGCAGTATTTT.

The chain is built from TRBV18 and TRBJ2-3; D tentatively reads TRBD1 or TRBD2 (5 bases each). Germline CDR1 reads KGHSH; CDR2 reads LQKENI. The V end lost 2 bases, the J end lost 9 bases, and 9 bases lay between the germline ends. CDR3 length: 12 amino acids. The DNA of the CDR3 is TGTGCCAGCTCACCAAGAGGGGCCACGCAGTATTTT. The encoded protein is CASSPRGATQYF.

The chain carries TRBV9 and TRBJ2-5; 7 bases fit TRBD2. CDR3 length: 15 residues. Germline assignment: CDR1 SGDLS and CDR2 YYNGEE. V gave up 3 bases and J gave up 5 bases; unmatched junction bases: 10. CDR3 sequence (DNA): TGTGCCAGCAGCGGGGGGGAGGGCTCTCGGGAGACCCAGTACTTC. Translation gives CASSGGEGSRETQYF.

The CDR3 nucleotides are TGTGCCAGCAGCTTAGACAACCTCTCAGGCTACACCTTC. Amino acids: CASSLDNLSGYTF. The chain combines TRBV11-2 with TRBJ1-2; no clear D gene. The CDR3 contains 13 residues. Trimming removed 0 bases from V and 8 bases from J, with 10 bases in between. Germline V gives CDR1 SGHAT, CDR2 FQNNGV.

This clonotype occurred many times. The chain recombines TRBV4-1 with TRBJ2-2; 7 bases agree with TRBD2. The CDR3 totals 17 residues. With 0 bases clipped from V and 4 bases from J, the junction kept 8 bases outside the gene matches. CDR1 is MGHRA and CDR2 is YSYEKL in the germline V gene. CDR3 sequence reads: CASSQDGAGVGTGELFF. The CDR3 DNA reads as TGCGCCAGCAGCCAAGATGGGGCGGGAGTCGGCACCGGGGAGCTGTTTTTT.

This clonotype was seen a handful of times. The chain links TRBV4-1 to TRBJ2-1; D gene uncertain. Germline V CDR1 and CDR2: MGHRA, YSYEKL. V was cut by 1 base and J by 10 bases, with 8 bases left in between. The CDR3 is 12 residues long. The CDR3 coding sequence is TGCGCCAGCAGCCAAGCCCTGGGCGAGCAGTTCTTC. Residues: CASSQALGEQFF.

This clonotype has more than one count but fewer than ten. V gene TRBV12-3 or TRBV12-4 combines with J gene TRBJ2-7; possibly TRBD2 for D (6 bases). V gave up 4 bases and J gave up 2 bases, with 15 bases separating them. The CDR3 covers 15 residues. The CDR3 loop is CASSSTGTLTYEQYF. Written as DNA, the CDR3 is TGTGCCAGCAGTTCTACCGGGACTCTTACCTACGAGCAGTACTTC.

DNA of the CDR3: TGCGCCAGCAGCCGGGACTTCTTGGGAGATACGCAGTATTTT. It specifies CASSRDFLGDTQYF. The chain links TRBV5-1 to TRBJ2-3; TRBD2 might be the D (6 bases). Germline CDR1 and CDR2: SGHRS and YFSETQ. Trimming pared 4 bases from V and 5 bases from J, leaving 14 bases between. The CDR3 length is 14 residues.

Only a few counts were recorded for this clonotype. The chain is built from TRBV7-9 and TRBJ2-3; D is possibly TRBD2 (6 bases). Germline V gives CDR1 SEHNR, CDR2 FQNEAQ (reference sequence). Trimming pared 5 bases from V and 7 bases from J, leaving 22 bases between. This CDR3 spans 16 amino acids. The CDR3 loop is CASSRGAGTIMNTQYF. The CDR3, as DNA: TGTGCCAGCAGCCGTGGCGCGGGGACGATCATGAATACGCAGTATTTT.

V is TRBV27 and J is TRBJ2-7, with D maybe TRBD2 (5 bases). The CDR3 totals 15 residues. V dropped 6 bases and J dropped 2 bases, with 17 bases sitting between them. CDR1 is MNHEY and CDR2 is SMNVEV in the germline V gene (reference sequence). CDR3: CASSSLGGPTYEQYF. The DNA for the CDR3 is TGTGCCAGCAGCAGCCTCGGCGGGCCTACCTACGAGCAGTACTTC.

The chain is built from TRBV3-1 and TRBJ1-5, with 11 bases identical to TRBD1. After removal of 3 bases from V and 4 bases from J, the junction contained 2 bases not matched to a gene. The CDR3 covers 15 residues. CDR1 LGHDT and CDR2 YNNKEL come from the germline V gene (reference sequence). The CDR3 region has the DNA TGTGCCAGCAGCCAGGGACAGGGGGAAAATCAGCCCCAGCATTTT. Protein product: CASSQGQGENQPQHF.

The chain is built from TRBV12-3 or TRBV12-4 and TRBJ1-5; D is undetermined. This CDR3 comprises 14 residues. V was shortened by 5 bases and J by 0 bases, with 8 bases between the two germline ends. The CDR3 loop is CASSPNSSNQPQHF. As DNA, the CDR3 is TGTGCCAGCAGTCCCAACAGTAGCAATCAGCCCCAGCATTTT.

This clonotype was observed at least ten times. This chain joins TRBV29-1 and TRBJ1-1; D ambiguous. Trimming stripped 4 bases from V and 3 bases from J, with 9 bases between. The CDR3 contains 12 residues. The germline V gene encodes CDR1 SQVTM and CDR2 ANQGSEA. The CDR3 region is CSVVVVDTEAFF. The CDR3 coding sequence is TGCAGCGTTGTTGTGGTAGACACTGAAGCTTTCTTT.

This clonotype was picked up a small number of times. The rearrangement links TRBV20-1 to TRBJ1-5, with D possibly matching TRBD1 (6 bases). From germline, CDR1 is DFQATT and CDR2 SNEGSKA (reference sequence). CDR3 length: 13 residues. The V gene lost 3 bases and the J gene lost 3 bases, with 9 bases spanning the gap. The CDR3 protein is CSARGAFNQPQHF. Written as DNA, the CDR3 is TGCAGTGCTAGGGGGGCTTTCAATCAGCCCCAGCATTTT.